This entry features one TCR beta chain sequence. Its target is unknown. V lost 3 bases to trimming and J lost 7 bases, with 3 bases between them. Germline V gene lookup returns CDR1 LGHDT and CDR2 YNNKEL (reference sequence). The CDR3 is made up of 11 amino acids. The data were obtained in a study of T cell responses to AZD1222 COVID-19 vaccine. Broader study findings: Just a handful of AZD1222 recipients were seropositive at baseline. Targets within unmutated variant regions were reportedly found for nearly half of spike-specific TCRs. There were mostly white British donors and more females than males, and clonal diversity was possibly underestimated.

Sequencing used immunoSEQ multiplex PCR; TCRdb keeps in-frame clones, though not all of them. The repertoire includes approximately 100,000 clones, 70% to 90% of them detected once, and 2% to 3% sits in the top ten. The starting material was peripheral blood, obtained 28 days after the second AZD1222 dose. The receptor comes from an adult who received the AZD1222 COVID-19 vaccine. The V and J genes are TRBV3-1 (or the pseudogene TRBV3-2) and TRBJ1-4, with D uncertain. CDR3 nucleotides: TGTGCCAGCAGCCAGGGTGAAAAACTGTTTTTT. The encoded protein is CASSQGEKLFF.